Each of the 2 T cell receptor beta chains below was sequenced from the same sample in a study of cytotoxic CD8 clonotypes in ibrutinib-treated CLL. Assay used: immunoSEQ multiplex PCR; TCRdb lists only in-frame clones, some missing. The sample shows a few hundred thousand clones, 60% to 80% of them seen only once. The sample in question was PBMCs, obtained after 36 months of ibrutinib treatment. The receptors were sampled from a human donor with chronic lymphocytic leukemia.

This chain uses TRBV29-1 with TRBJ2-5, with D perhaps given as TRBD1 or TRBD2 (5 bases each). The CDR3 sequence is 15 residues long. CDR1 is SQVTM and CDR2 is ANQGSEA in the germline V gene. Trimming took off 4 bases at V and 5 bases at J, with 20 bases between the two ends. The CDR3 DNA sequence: TGCAGCGTTGCCGGGGACCCGAGGCCTTGGGAGACCCAGTACTTC. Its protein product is CSVAGDPRPWETQYF. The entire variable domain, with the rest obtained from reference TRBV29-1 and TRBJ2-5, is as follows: SAVISQKPSRDICQRGTSLTIQCQVDSQVTMMFWYRQQPGQSLTLIATANQGSEATYESGFVIDKFPISRPNLTFSTLTVSNMSPEDSSIYLCSVAGDPRPWETQYFGPGTRLLVL.

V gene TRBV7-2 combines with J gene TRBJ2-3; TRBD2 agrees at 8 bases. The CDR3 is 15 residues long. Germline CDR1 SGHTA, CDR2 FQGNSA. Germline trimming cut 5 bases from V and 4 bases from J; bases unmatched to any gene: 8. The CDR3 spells CASSKSGGWADTQYF. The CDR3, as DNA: TGTGCCAGCAGCAAAAGCGGGGGCTGGGCAGATACGCAGTATTTT. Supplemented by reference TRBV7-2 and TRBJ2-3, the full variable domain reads GAGVSQSPSNKVTEKGKDVELRCDPISGHTALYWYRQSLGQGLEFLIYFQGNSAPDKSGLPSDRFSAERTGGSVSTLTIQRTQQEDSAVYLCASSKSGGWADTQYFGPGTRLTVL.